This TCR beta chain was captured by sequencing in a study of regulatory T cells in long-lasting Graves disease (dated by TCRdb to about 2021). Regarding the complete study: Newly diagnosed Graves' disease patients had taken antithyroid drugs for less than 3 months. Peripheral blood TCR sequencing and RNA sequencing compared persistent Graves' disease patients with newly diagnosed Graves' disease patients. The study took place in China and was registered as a clinical trial. A total of roughly 35 samples were covered by TCR sequencing, comprising approximately 13 persistent and around 20 newly diagnosed Graves' disease patients.

Trimming removed 4 bases from V and 4 bases from J, leaving 18 bases between the germline ends. The CDR3 numbers 15 residues from cysteine through phenylalanine. The kept DNA is CDR3 alone, 45 bases in frame from the first base. As encoded in the germline V gene, CDR1 is SGHRS while CDR2 is YFSETQ. What the research found in general, with its limitations: As a limitation, the authors acknowledged that the small sample size may reduce accuracy. Lower TCR Shannon entropy and fewer highly expanded clones were observed in persistent Graves' disease patients than in newly diagnosed patients, which suggested clonal expansion. More public clonotypes were shared among persistent patients (around 3,000) than among newly diagnosed patients (966). TRBV28, TRBJ1-2 and TRBJ2-5 were preferentially used in persistent disease, while TRBV20-1 and TRBJ2-1 were favored in newly diagnosed disease. Because the primary lesion, thyroid tissue, could not be accessed, the study looked at peripheral blood alone. Only the TCR beta chain was sequenced and analyzed.

This clonotype has ten or more counts. Its antigen remains undetermined. Per-base qualities were not stored, and no clone one base away is much larger. The sample's time point label, decoded: newly diagnosed GD, antithyroid drugs for less than 3 months. For both TCR sequencing and RNA sequencing, RNA was extracted from PBMCs in TRIzol. The diagnosis of Graves' disease followed American Thyroid Association guidelines. The patients came from an endocrinology department in Xi'an, China. From each patient, 7.5 to 9.5 milliliters of peripheral blood was collected into an EDTA anticoagulant tube. PBMCs were isolated by Ficoll Paque Plus density gradient separation without further T cell sorting. RNA quality was checked with an Agilent 2100 Bioanalyzer and agarose gel, and concentration with a NanoDrop 2000. The protocol used for the library was multiplex PCR. Sequencing instrument: Illumina HiSeq 4000. TCR beta libraries were built with iRepertoire HTBI primers and Arm-PCR amplification of CDR3 regions. Before sequencing, the PCR products went through gel purification. From the authors' description of their analysis: Across samples, roughly 60 TRBV and approximately 15 TRBJ segments were identified and used for gene usage analysis of CDR3 amino acid clonotypes. COPE and FqMerger were used to merge filtered high-quality paired reads into contigs. Contigs were aligned with BLAST to IMGT TRBV, TRBD and TRBJ reference genes, and CDR3 was defined per IMGT. Any clonotype with a frequency above 0.1% was classified as a highly expanded clone. Shannon entropy was used to measure repertoire diversity, and the Gini coefficient was used to measure V-J evenness. Public clonotypes were defined as clonotypes shared by more than one individual. The public reads were reprocessed in TCRdb via fastp at Q25 and MiXCR, keeping in-frame beta chains. Entries are consolidated by CDR3 protein sequence, retaining the most common genes and DNA. TCRdb, not the original authors, processed these V and J calls. The sample contains 350,000 to 400,000 distinct CDR3 sequences, about a sixth of them found a single time. The leading ten clones occupy 20% to 25% of the sample.

These data were likewise used in another study, on T cells in Graves' hyperthyroidism and ophthalmopathy. Looking at the second paper: Stable Graves' hyperthyroidism was defined as no progression to ophthalmopathy during 18 months of follow-up. Hyperthyroidism patients were newly diagnosed, with disease duration under 2 months, and aged 18 to 65 years. Any patient with an uncontrolled infection, another autoimmune disease, pregnancy or lactation was excluded. Clinical symptoms, serum thyroxine and TRAb, thyroid ultrasound, and orbital computed tomography formed the basis for the diagnoses. A first-round RT-PCR of the TCR CDR3 used the HTBI primer set with the Qiagen OneStep RT-PCR kit. Most expanded thyroid clonotypes (frequency above 0.001) were also detected in blood, a finding suggesting that blood repertoires may reflect thyroid immune responses. A model built on a 13 V-J signature distinguished ophthalmopathy from stable hyperthyroidism, reaching about 88% sensitivity and about 81% specificity in cross-validation and 80%/75% in testing. In validation, the model predicted progression to ophthalmopathy a median of around 6.5 months before onset, with about 71% sensitivity and roughly 77% specificity. To identify TCR V-J signatures that set the groups apart, the researchers used a discovery cohort of 90 to 100 patients, made up of about 44 with Graves' ophthalmopathy and some 55 with stable Graves' hyperthyroidism. An independent validation cohort of fewer than 20 hyperthyroidism patients and approximately 16 patients who later progressed to ophthalmopathy tested prospective prediction of ophthalmopathy. The 100 or so discovery patients were divided at random into training and test sets in a 7:3 ratio. In about six Graves' hyperthyroidism patients, the study also compared T-cell repertoires from thyroid tissue with T-cell repertoires from blood. Following sampling, methimazole starting at 30 mg daily was given to hyperthyroidism patients, and high-dose intravenous methylprednisolone was given to ophthalmopathy patients. Libraries were constructed in a second round of multiplex PCR, after which size selection and purification were performed. Libraries were sequenced paired-end with 100 bp reads on an Illumina HiSeq2000. SOAPnuke was used to process the raw data, throwing out any read that contained adapters or uncalled bases, had a mean Phred below 15, or lacked an exact constant-primer or identifier match. COPE v1.2.5 was used to merge the high-quality paired reads, and each unique nucleotide sequence was defined as a clonotype. MiTCR v1.1 was used to align the clonotypes against IMGT TRBV, TRBD and TRBJ reference segments. Analysis was restricted to V-J combinations with a frequency above 0.0001, which covered about 99% of repertoires. A TCS score was defined as the ratio between F50 (clonal expansion) and ExV (chaos), using BLOSUM62-based TCRdist between CDR3 peptides within each V-J. Welch's t-statistics and random forest reduced 500 to 650 V-J features to under 15, which were used in a naive Bayes classifier (R e1071). Sample size was not statistically predetermined, and blinding of investigators to group allocation was not performed. The paper describes TCR Vbeta CDR3 sequencing of about 140 peripheral blood samples, made up of 43 ophthalmopathy patients, more than 70 hyperthyroidism patients and 17 progressor patients.

The sample in question was peripheral blood mononuclear cells (PBMCs), obtained at new diagnosis, from a patient treated with antithyroid drugs. This chain joins TRBV5-1 to TRBJ2-7, with no reliable assignment of the D segment. This TCR was recovered from a woman aged 18-30 years with Graves disease. Donor details come from another sample of the same person, matched by shared clones. CDR3 sequence: CASSPGPSAWYEQYF. The nucleotides read TGCGCCAGCAGCCCCGGTCCCTCGGCGTGGTACGAGCAGTACTTC. The CDR3, completed at both ends by the reference TRBV5-1 and TRBJ2-7 genes, gives the full variable domain KAGVTQTPRYLIKTRGQQVTLSCSPISGHRSVSWYQQTPGQGLQFLFEYFSETQRNKGNFPGRFSGRQFSNSRSEMNVSTLELGDSALYLCASSPGPSAWYEQYFGPGTRLTVT.